Each of the 25 T cell receptor beta chains below was sequenced from the same sample in a study of cytomegalovirus exposure and HLA in healthy donors (dated by TCRdb to the late 2010s). Library prep was done by the immunoSEQ multiplex PCR assay. For the multiplex PCR, a mixture combining 60 forward primers for TCR Vbeta segments and 13 reverse primers for TCR Jbeta segments was used. Sourced from immuneACCESS, this table was stored by TCRdb with only in-frame sequences that have V and J called. A share of the clones is absent; for the studies checked, an unresolved V gene accounts for under half, and the remainder has no known explanation. The sample data list 85,000 to 120,000 clones, and about 76% of these were observed just once. The ten most abundant clones make up about 6% of the sample. What was sequenced was PBMCs. The receptors were gathered from a woman aged 50 to 60 in good health and CMV-seropositive.

The rearrangement joins TRBV19 to TRBJ2-7; 8 bases map to TRBD1. The germline CDR1 and CDR2 sequences are LNHDA and SQIVND (reference sequence). The CDR3 is 14 residues long. V lost 8 bases to trimming and J lost 1 base; unmatched junction nucleotides: 7. The CDR3 DNA reads TGTGCCAGTCGGAGGACAGGGTTTTCCTACGAGCAGTACTTC. Translated, it gives CASRRTGFSYEQYF.

The V and J genes are TRBV7-6 and TRBJ2-1; 9 nucleotides match TRBD2. Germline V CDR1 and CDR2: SGHVS, FNYEAQ. Trimming at V came to 5 bases and at J to 9 bases, leaving 23 bases not matched to a gene. This CDR3 contains 19 residues. DNA of the CDR3: TGTGCCAGCAGCCCGCAAGCGGCTAGCGGGGCACCTAACGAGACTGAGCAGTTCTTC. As protein: CASSPQAASGAPNETEQFF. Full variable domain (remainder filled in from reference TRBV7-6 and TRBJ2-1): GAGVSQSPRYKVTKRGQDVALRCDPISGHVSLYWYRQALGQGPEFLTYFNYEAQQDKSGLPNDRFSAERPEGSISTLTIQRTEQRDSAMYRCASSPQAASGAPNETEQFFGPGTRLTVL.

The V gene is TRBV14, the J gene TRBJ1-2, with 7 bases identical to TRBD1. V gave up 5 bases and J gave up 4 bases; unmatched junction bases: 10. The CDR3 covers 15 residues. Germline CDR1 is SGHDN and CDR2 is FVKESK. DNA of the CDR3: TGTGCCAGCAGCTATCGACAGGGTTCTTTCTATGGCTACACCTTC. Amino acid sequence: CASSYRQGSFYGYTF.

V usage is TRBV30 and J usage is TRBJ2-3, with a possible D match to TRBD1 (5 bases). The CDR3 consists of 12 residues. V shed 0 bases and J shed 8 bases, with 9 bases lying between them. Per germline, CDR1 GTSNPN and CDR2 SVGIG (reference sequence). CDR3 protein: CAWSVLGLTQYF. In DNA, the CDR3 is TGTGCCTGGAGTGTACTGGGGCTTACGCAGTATTTT.

The chain links TRBV9 to TRBJ2-7, with TRBD1 identical over 12 bases. The CDR3 consists of 16 residues. Looked up from germline, CDR1 is SGDLS and CDR2 is YYNGEE. The trim removed 0 bases at V and 3 bases at J, leaving 4 bases unmatched. The CDR3 DNA is TGTGCCAGCAGCGTAGGGGGACAGGGGGCGGTCTACGAGCAGTACTTC. Its protein product is CASSVGGQGAVYEQYF.

The V and J genes are TRBV5-1 and TRBJ2-7, with D hard to call. The CDR3 covers 13 residues. Germline values: CDR1 SGHRS, CDR2 YFSETQ. Trimming removed 0 bases from V and 3 bases from J, with 7 bases in between. CDR3 nucleotides: TGCGCCAGCAGCTTGGACGGTCACTACGAGCAGTACTTC. Translated: CASSLDGHYEQYF.

CDR3 coding DNA: TGCGCCAGCAGCTTGGGAGGGAGAGGGGGAGATGAAAAACTGTTTTTT. Translating it yields CASSLGGRGGDEKLFF. The V gene is TRBV5-1, the J gene TRBJ1-4, with D possibly matching TRBD1 (6 bases). V was clipped by 0 bases and J by 6 bases, with 15 bases between them. The germline V gene has CDR1 SGHRS and CDR2 YFSETQ. This CDR3 contains 16 residues.

The gene calls are TRBV30 and TRBJ1-2; perhaps TRBD1 as D (5 bases). Germline V gives CDR1 GTSNPN, CDR2 SVGIG (reference sequence). The CDR3 length is 11 residues. V lost 3 bases, J lost 9 bases, and 11 bases lay in between. The CDR3 sequence is CAWRGRGRYTF. The CDR3 region has the DNA TGTGCCTGGAGGGGTAGGGGTCGCTACACCTTC.

This clone was observed a few times. The gene calls are TRBV6-1 and TRBJ1-5; D uncertain. From germline, CDR1 is MNHNS and CDR2 SASEGT. The CDR3 is 11 residues long. Trimming removed 4 bases at V and 6 bases at J, with 4 bases between. In nucleotides, the CDR3 is TGTGCCAGCAGTGGGAGTCAGCCCCAGCATTTT. Its translation is CASSGSQPQHF.

The chain has TRBV7-9 and TRBJ2-7; 11 positions agree with TRBD2. Per the germline V gene, CDR1 is SEHNR and CDR2 is FQNEAQ (reference sequence). CDR3 length: 19 residues. Trimming took 1 base from V and 2 from J; bases not matched to a gene: 13. CDR3 nucleotide sequence: TGTGCCAGCAGCTTAGGAAATCGGGGGACTAGCGGCCGTACCTACGAGCAGTACTTC. Translating it yields CASSLGNRGTSGRTYEQYF. The variable domain in full, with the rest retrieved from reference TRBV7-9 and TRBJ2-7, is DTGVSQNPRHKITKRGQNVTFRCDPISEHNRLYWYRQTLGQGPEFLTYFQNEAQLEKSRLLSDRFSAERPKGSFSTLEIQRTEQGDSAMYLCASSLGNRGTSGRTYEQYFGPGTRLTVT.

The chain employs TRBV2 and TRBJ2-5; 8 bases map to TRBD2. The J call is in doubt because the DNA end fits TRBJ2-7 better. Germline V gene data show CDR1 as SNHLY and CDR2 as FYNNEI. The CDR3 runs to 17 residues. In nucleotides, the CDR3 is TGTGCCAGCAGTGTCACTGCTGAGACTAGCGCCTTCTACGAGCAGTACTTC. It is translated as CASSVTAETSAFYEQYF.

V and J are TRBV7-3 and TRBJ2-1; 15 bases fit TRBD2. Trimming cost V 4 bases and J 7 bases; bases outside gene matches: 5. The CDR3 is made up of 16 amino acids. CDR1 is SGHTA and CDR2 is FQGTGA in the germline V gene. The CDR3 DNA sequence: TGTGCCAGCAGCTGGCCCGGGACTAGCGGGGGGAATGAGCAGTTCTTC. Translated, it gives CASSWPGTSGGNEQFF.

The V call is TRBV30, the J call TRBJ2-4; TRBD1 is a possible D gene (5 bases). The ends were cut back, 2 bases at V and 8 bases at J, with 13 bases in the middle. The germline V gene has CDR1 GTSNPN and CDR2 SVGIG (reference sequence). This CDR3 contains 13 residues. The CDR3 loop is CAWSLKGVDIQYF. The CDR3, as DNA: TGTGCCTGGAGTCTGAAAGGGGTCGACATTCAGTACTTC.

The J gene is TRBJ1-2, the V gene TRBV19; unclear D gene. The CDR3 is 13 amino acids. Germline values: CDR1 LNHDA, CDR2 SQIVND (reference sequence). The V gene lost 5 bases and the J gene lost 5 bases, with 12 bases spanning the gap. The CDR3 spells CASSPREKYGYTF. CDR3 DNA: TGTGCCAGTAGTCCTCGAGAGAAGTATGGCTACACCTTC.

The chain links TRBV14 to TRBJ1-3; 7 nucleotides align to TRBD1. The CDR3 sequence is 15 residues long. Germline lookup yields CDR1 SGHDN and CDR2 FVKESK. V was pared by 5 bases and J by 0 bases, with 4 bases of the junction left unmatched. As DNA, the CDR3 is TGTGCCAGCAGCTCGGGACAGTACTCTGGAAACACCATATATTTT. Its translation: CASSSGQYSGNTIYF.

The V call is TRBV7-2, the J call TRBJ2-1; perhaps TRBD1 as D (6 bases). Germline V gene data show CDR1 as SGHTA and CDR2 as FQGNSA. V gave up 5 bases and J gave up 8 bases, with 19 bases separating them. The CDR3 consists of 15 residues. The CDR3 reads CASSQGLVYGDEQFF. The DNA for the CDR3 is TGTGCCAGCAGCCAGGGGTTGGTCTACGGGGATGAGCAGTTCTTC.

The chain has TRBV5-8 and TRBJ2-1, with D tentatively TRBD1 (6 bases). CDR3 length: 15 amino acids. Germline CDR1 SGHTS, CDR2 YDEGEE. The ends were cut back, 0 bases at V and 8 bases at J, with 15 bases in the middle. The CDR3 region has the DNA TGTGCCAGCAGCTTGGGGCAGGGGTTTGACGATGAGCAGTTCTTC. Translation: CASSLGQGFDDEQFF. The full variable domain, with the rest looked up from reference TRBV5-8 and TRBJ2-1, is EAGVTQSPTHLIKTRGQQATLRCSPISGHTSVYWYQQALGLGLQFLLWYDEGEERNRGNFPPRFSGRQFPNYSSELNVNALELEDSALYLCASSLGQGFDDEQFFGPGTRLTVL.

This clone was recorded only once. The V gene is TRBV7-9, the J gene TRBJ2-1; 9 bases agree with TRBD2. The CDR3 is made up of 19 amino acids. Trimming took 0 bases from V and 4 from J; bases not matched to a gene: 13. Looked up from germline, CDR1 is SEHNR and CDR2 is FQNEAQ (reference sequence). The CDR3 loop reads CASSLARGGGGQYYNEQFF. In DNA, the CDR3 is TGTGCCAGCAGCTTAGCGCGGGGGGGAGGGGGACAGTATTACAATGAGCAGTTCTTC.

The chain carries TRBV9 and TRBJ2-3; 16 nucleotides align to TRBD2. The CDR3 is 17 amino acids. Germline-derived CDR1 and CDR2 are SGDLS and YYNGEE. Germline trimming cut 3 bases from V and 4 bases from J; bases unmatched to any gene: 5. In nucleotides, the CDR3 is TGTGCCAGCAGCGGGATGGGACTAGCGGGGGGGGCAGATACGCAGTATTTT. Translating gives CASSGMGLAGGADTQYF.

CDR3 DNA sequence: TGTGCCAGCAGCTTGGACAGTCAGGCACCCCTCCACTTT. This gives the protein CASSLDSQAPLHF. V and J are TRBV5-5 and TRBJ1-6, with D uncertain. Germline V gene data show CDR1 as SGHKS and CDR2 as YYEKEE (reference sequence). The CDR3 consists of 13 residues. V dropped 0 bases and J dropped 11 bases, with 9 bases sitting between them.

The genes are TRBV4-3 and TRBJ2-3; D uncertain. CDR3 length: 16 residues. Per the germline V gene, CDR1 is LGHNA and CDR2 is YSLEER. V lost 1 base and J 0 bases, leaving 11 bases between the germline ends. The DNA for the CDR3 is TGCGCCAGCAGCCAAGGGGCTGGCCTTAGCACAGATACGCAGTATTTT. Its protein product is CASSQGAGLSTDTQYF.

This clone was counted between two and nine times. This sequence joins TRBV2 and TRBJ1-1, with TRBD1 matching over 7 bases. The junction had 8 bases not matched to a gene; V was cut back by 0 bases and J by 4 bases. The CDR3 covers 16 residues. The germline CDR1 and CDR2 sequences are SNHLY and FYNNEI. The CDR3 spells CASSEALGRGSTEAFF. In DNA, the CDR3 is TGTGCCAGCAGTGAAGCGCTCGGCAGGGGGTCCACTGAAGCTTTCTTT.

This chain uses TRBV15 with TRBJ1-1, with D tentatively TRBD1 (5 bases). This CDR3 is built from 12 residues. CDR1 is LNHNV and CDR2 is YYDKDF in the germline V gene (reference sequence). V dropped 8 bases and J dropped 0 bases, with 7 bases sitting between them. The CDR3 loop is CATAGVNTEAFF. In nucleotides, the CDR3 is TGTGCCACCGCGGGGGTGAACACTGAAGCTTTCTTT. Drawing the rest from reference TRBV15 and TRBJ1-1, the complete variable domain is DAMVIQNPRYQVTQFGKPVTLSCSQTLNHNVMYWYQQKSSQAPKLLFHYYDKDFNNEADTPDNFQSRRPNTSFCFLDIRSPGLGDTAMYLCATAGVNTEAFFGQGTRLTVV.

This chain connects TRBV7-3 to TRBJ2-3; D is perhaps TRBD2 (7 bases). Between the trimmed V and J ends, which lost 1 base and 4 bases, there was a span of 12 bases. From germline, CDR1 is SGHTA and CDR2 FQGTGA. There are 15 residues in the CDR3. The CDR3 coding sequence is TGTGCCAGCAGCTTAAGTCGAGGGGGGGCAGATACGCAGTATTTT. Translating gives CASSLSRGGADTQYF.

The V call is TRBV6-5, the J call TRBJ1-1, with D uncertain. The CDR3 is made up of 14 amino acids. Germline CDR1 is MNHEY and CDR2 is SVGAGI. V was pared by 0 bases and J by 0 bases, with 5 bases between. The CDR3 reads CASSYSPLNTEAFF. CDR3 nucleotide sequence: TGTGCCAGCAGTTACTCCCCGTTGAACACTGAAGCTTTCTTT.